This entry lists 15 T cell receptor beta chains sequenced from one sample in a study of T cell responses to AZD1222 COVID-19 vaccine. Here immunoSEQ multiplex PCR was the method, and the copy in TCRdb shows in-frame clones only, minus some. The sample lists roughly 140,000 clones, 90% seen once, with roughly 1.6% in the top ten. This specimen was peripheral blood, taken 28 days after the second AZD1222 dose. The source is an adult who received the AZD1222 COVID-19 vaccine.

The chain combines TRBV5-4 with TRBJ1-3, with D unresolved. Germline V lookup: CDR1 SGHNT, CDR2 YYREEE (reference sequence). The CDR3 is 15 amino acids. V shed 3 bases and J shed 0 bases, with 10 bases lying between them. CDR3 loop: CASSSEGASGNTIYF. The DNA of the CDR3 is TGTGCCAGCAGCTCAGAGGGAGCCTCTGGAAACACCATATATTTT.

This rearrangement joins TRBV15 to TRBJ2-1, with 12 bases that match TRBD2. Unmatched junction bases numbered 5, after V lost 5 bases and J lost 3 bases. Germline V gene lookup returns CDR1 LNHNV and CDR2 YYDKDF (reference sequence). This CDR3 is built from 16 residues. For the CDR3, the DNA is TGTGCCACCAGCGGCCTAGCGGGAGGGGTCTACAATGAGCAGTTCTTC. It yields the protein CATSGLAGGVYNEQFF.

The chain joins TRBV6-5 to TRBJ2-5; D may match TRBD1 or TRBD2 (6 bases each). Germline assignment: CDR1 MNHEY and CDR2 SVGAGI. This CDR3 has 13 residues. Trimming pared 7 bases from V and 5 bases from J, leaving 14 bases between. The CDR3 DNA reads as TGTGCCAGCAAGGGGGGCGCGGGGGAGACCCAGTACTTC. Protein product: CASKGGAGETQYF.

This chain connects TRBV15 to TRBJ1-3; D may be TRBD1 (5 bases). The CDR3 spans 15 residues. V gave up 8 bases and J gave up 0 bases, with 14 bases separating them. Germline CDR1 reads LNHNV; CDR2 reads YYDKDF (reference sequence). The CDR3 DNA reads TGTGCCACCGAATTGGGACCGAACTCTGGAAACACCATATATTTT. Residues: CATELGPNSGNTIYF.

Here the CDR3 DNA reads TGTGCCAGCAGTGGGTTTGGGTTTCAGCCCCAGCATTTT. It encodes CASSGFGFQPQHF. The chain joins TRBV28 to TRBJ1-5; D gene uncertain. The germline gives CDR1 MDHEN, CDR2 SYDVKM. This CDR3 has 13 amino acids. V lost 5 bases and J lost 6, with 11 bases in between.

The V gene is TRBV3-1 (or the pseudogene TRBV3-2), the J gene TRBJ1-6; maybe TRBD1 (5 bases). V was pared by 6 bases and J by 7 bases, with 16 bases between. The CDR3 length is 15 residues. Germline CDR1 reads LGHDT; CDR2 reads YNNKEL (reference sequence). The CDR3 bases are TGTGCCAGCAGTCGGATCGACAGACTCAATTCACCCCTCCACTTT. Translating gives CASSRIDRLNSPLHF.

The genes are TRBV2 and TRBJ2-7; 10 positions agree with TRBD2. Germline V gives CDR1 SNHLY, CDR2 FYNNEI. The CDR3 runs to 15 residues. The ends lost 6 bases at V and 2 bases at J; junction bases unmatched: 7. The CDR3 nucleotides read TGTGCCAGCAGGTCTAGCGGGGGTCACCCCTACGAGCAGTACTTC. Protein product: CASRSSGGHPYEQYF.

The chain is built from TRBV15 and TRBJ1-2, with D hard to call. CDR1 is LNHNV and CDR2 is YYDKDF in the germline V gene (reference sequence). V was pared by 0 bases and J by 13 bases, with 12 bases between. This CDR3 is 12 amino acids long. CDR3 DNA sequence: TGTGCCACCAGCAGAGACTTCCGGGAGGCCACCTTC. Translation gives CATSRDFREATF.

The count of this clone is one. This rearrangement joins TRBV5-1 to TRBJ1-1, with TRBD1 matching 8 bases. The CDR3 contains 17 residues. Germline assignment: CDR1 SGHRS and CDR2 YFSETQ. The V gene end was trimmed by 3 bases and the J gene end by 0 bases; junction bases not matched to a gene: 10. CDR3 nucleotide sequence: TGCGCCAGCAGCTCCCGTCCCGGGACAGGAATGAACACTGAAGCTTTCTTT. Its translation is CASSSRPGTGMNTEAFF.

This clone was found once. The chain has TRBV27 and TRBJ1-1; D not resolved. This CDR3 spans 13 amino acids. The germline gives CDR1 MNHEY, CDR2 SMNVEV (reference sequence). The germline V and J ends were trimmed by 3 bases and 11 bases, with 16 bases remaining between them. CDR3 sequence (DNA): TGTGCCAGCAGTTTTAGTAGGCACGGGGTGGCTTTCTTT. This sequence encodes CASSFSRHGVAFF.

This clone was seen a single time. The chain couples TRBV5-1 to TRBJ2-7, with a possible D match to TRBD2 (7 bases). This CDR3 is 15 amino acids long. Germline V gene sequence: CDR1 SGHRS, CDR2 YFSETQ. V dropped 0 bases and J dropped 0 bases, with 10 bases sitting between them. In DNA, the CDR3 is TGCGCCAGCAGCTTGGAGGGGGGGTTCTCCTACGAGCAGTACTTC. Its translation: CASSLEGGFSYEQYF.

V gene TRBV5-8 combines with J gene TRBJ2-3; D possibly corresponds to TRBD1 (5 bases). Trimming removed 2 bases at V and 2 bases at J, with 12 bases between. Per germline, CDR1 SGHTS and CDR2 YDEGEE. The CDR3 is 15 amino acids. CDR3 DNA sequence: TGTGCCAGCAGCTTTAGGGGTGGGTACACAGATACGCAGTATTTT. As protein: CASSFRGGYTDTQYF.

V and J are TRBV4-1 and TRBJ1-3; D is undetermined. Trimming removed 2 bases at V and 0 bases at J, with 8 bases between. Per germline, CDR1 MGHRA and CDR2 YSYEKL. The CDR3 loop spans 15 amino acids. As DNA, the CDR3 is TGCGCCAGCAGCCAAACCCCTACCTCTGGAAACACCATATATTTT. Amino acids: CASSQTPTSGNTIYF.

This rearrangement joins TRBV9 to TRBJ1-2, with TRBD1 identical over 9 bases. The CDR3 is made up of 15 amino acids. The germline gives CDR1 SGDLS, CDR2 YYNGEE. The J segment lost 8 bases and the V segment lost 4 bases, leaving 12 bases of the junction unmatched. CDR3 residues: CASSPHSRTGDGYTF. The CDR3 DNA is TGTGCCAGCAGCCCCCACTCGCGGACAGGGGACGGCTACACCTTC.

The gene calls are TRBV5-6 and TRBJ1-1; TRBD1 matches 8 bases. V was clipped by 2 bases and J by 5 bases; unmatched bases: 5. The CDR3 is 14 amino acids. Germline CDR1 SGHDT, CDR2 YYEEEE. The CDR3 coding sequence is TGTGCCAGCAGCTTACAGGGGGTTCGGACTGAAGCTTTCTTT. Protein product: CASSLQGVRTEAFF.